The clone carrying this TCR beta chain was detected only a few times. What it binds is unknown. TCR beta cDNA libraries included unique molecular identifiers. MiXCR, applied by TCRdb to the PCR reads, yields one record per CDR3 protein. This sample has 450,000 to 700,000 distinct CDR3 sequences, with about 40% found just once. This sample was included in a study of post-analysis software for immune sequencing data. Study as a whole: The courses of disease that were included comprised relapsing-remitting, secondary progressive and progressive-relapsing multiple sclerosis.

Trimming cost V 4 bases and J 7 bases, with 10 bases left between them. The CDR3 is made up of 12 amino acids. Study-level points and caveats: Patients used several TRBV segments, including TRBV5-6, TRBV5-1 and TRBV20-1, more often than controls.

The sample consisted of blood. The chain combines TRBV12-3 or TRBV12-4 with TRBJ1-1; D is possibly TRBD1 (5 bases). The sequence came from a girl between 5 and 17 years old with multiple sclerosis. In DNA form, the CDR3 reads TGTGCCAGCAGTTGGACACGGCGTGAAGCTTTCTTT. This codes for CASSWTRREAFF.